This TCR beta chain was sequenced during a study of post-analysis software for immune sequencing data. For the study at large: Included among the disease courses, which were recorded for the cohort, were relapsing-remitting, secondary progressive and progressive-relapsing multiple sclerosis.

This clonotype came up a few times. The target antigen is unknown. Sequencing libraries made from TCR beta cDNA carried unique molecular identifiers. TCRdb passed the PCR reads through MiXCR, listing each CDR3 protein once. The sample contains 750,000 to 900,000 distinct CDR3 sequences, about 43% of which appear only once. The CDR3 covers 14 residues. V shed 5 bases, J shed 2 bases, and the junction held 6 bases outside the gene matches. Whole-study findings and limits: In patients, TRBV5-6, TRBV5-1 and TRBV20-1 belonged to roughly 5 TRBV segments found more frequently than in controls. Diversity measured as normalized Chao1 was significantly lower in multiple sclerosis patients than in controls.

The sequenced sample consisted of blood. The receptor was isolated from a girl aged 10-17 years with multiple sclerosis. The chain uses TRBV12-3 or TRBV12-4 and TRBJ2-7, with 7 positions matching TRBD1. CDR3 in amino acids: CASSPPGGAYEQYF. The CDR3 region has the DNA TGTGCCAGCAGTCCCCCAGGGGGAGCCTACGAGCAGTACTTC.